This is a list of T cell receptor beta chains from one sample in a study of cytomegalovirus exposure and HLA in healthy donors. Repertoires were generated with immunoSEQ multiplex PCR, while TCRdb's copy carries only in-frame clones and drops some. This sample has more than 85,000 clones, with roughly 15% found just once. Sequenced material: PBMCs. These receptors all stem from a female donor in good health and CMV-seronegative. Both conserved end residues are part of each CDR3. Each record gives: J gene, clone size, D gene, V gene, CDR3 DNA, CDR3 protein. The D gene is left open where the match is weak. Part of the rows lack a size; the others show once, few, many or a class for expanded clones.

TRBJ2-5 few TRBD2 TRBV5-1 TGCGCCAGCAGCTTCGGCGGGAGTTTGCAACAAGAGACCCAGTACTTC CASSFGGSLQQETQYF
TRBJ2-1 few TRBD2 TRBV7-3 TGTGCCAGCAGCTTATCTAGCGGGAGCGACCGTACCAATGAGCAGTTCTTC CASSLSSGSDRTNEQFF
TRBJ2-1 - - TRBV6-1 TGTGCCAGCAGTGAATCCGGGGCGGGGGAGCAGTTCTTC CASSESGAGEQFF
TRBJ1-2 - - TRBV19 TGTGCCAGTAGGATAGGGGGAGGAAACTATGGCTACACCTTC CASRIGGGNYGYTF
TRBJ2-5 - TRBD1 TRBV5-4 TGTGCCAGCAGCTCACAGGGGGGAGGAGAGACCCAGTACTTC CASSSQGGGETQYF
TRBJ2-3 many TRBD2 TRBV6-1 TGTGCCAGCAGTGGGGGGACTAGCGGGGTTGATACGCAGTATTTT CASSGGTSGVDTQYF
TRBJ1-4 - - TRBV28 TGTGCCAGCAGTTTAATCAGGGGAACTAATGAAAAACTGTTTTTT CASSLIRGTNEKLFF
TRBJ1-6 few - TRBV18 TGTGCCAGCTCACCGAGCTCCTATAATTCACCCCTCCACTTT CASSPSSYNSPLHF
TRBJ2-7 few - TRBV30 TGTGCCTGGAGTTCTTCGACAGGCGGCGAGCAGTACTTC CAWSSSTGGEQYF
TRBJ2-2 - TRBD2 TRBV9 TGTGCCAGCAGCGTCGGCGGGAGGCGAAACACCGGGGAGCTGTTTTTT CASSVGGRRNTGELFF
TRBJ1-2 few - TRBV9 TGTGCCAGCAGCGCGAGCCTCCAGGGTGGGTATGGCTACACCTTC CASSASLQGGYGYTF
TRBJ1-5 - - TRBV28 TGTGCCAGTCGGACAGTAAATCAGCCCCAGCATTTT CASRTVNQPQHF
TRBJ2-5 few - TRBV4-3 TGCGCCAGCAGCCAAGACTCGAGCTCCCAAGAGACCCAGTACTTC CASSQDSSSQETQYF
TRBJ1-1 - TRBD1 TRBV25-1 TGTGCCAGCAGACCGGGACAGCCGAACACTGAAGCTTTCTTT CASRPGQPNTEAFF
TRBJ1-3 few TRBD1 TRBV4-1 TGCGCCAGCAGCCATGGGGACAGGGAGGGAAACACCATATATTTT CASSHGDREGNTIYF
TRBJ1-6 few - TRBV11-2 TGTGCCAGCAGCAAGAGTGCGCACTCCTATAATTCACCCCTCCTCTTT CASSKSAHSYNSPLLF
TRBJ2-1 - - TRBV13 TGTGCCAGCAGCTTACGCGGTCTCGCCATATACAATGAGCAGTTCTTC CASSLRGLAIYNEQFF
TRBJ2-1 - TRBD2 TRBV9 TGTGCCAGCAGCGTAGCAGGACTAGGGTCCTACAATGAGCAGTTCTTC CASSVAGLGSYNEQFF
TRBJ2-7 - TRBD2 TRBV7-9 TGTGCCAGCACCAGGACGGGGGGGGATTACGAGCAGTACTTC CASTRTGGDYEQYF